The sequence of this T cell receptor beta chain was determined in a study of OX40 agonist ivuxolimab in advanced cancers. Study-level background: Aged about 20 to 80 with a mean of 60 years, they were under 85% male. One hepatocellular carcinoma and a couple of cutaneous melanoma patients partially responded.

Points on this clone: Its cognate antigen is unknown.

Study results and limitations: There were, on average, more expanded clones in CD8+ T cells than in CD4+.

The assay was immunoSEQ multiplex PCR, and TCRdb's table has in-frame clones only and misses some. Of approximately 120,000 clones listed, around 93% are singletons. The TCR comes from an adult with an advanced solid tumor such as melanoma, head and neck, liver or kidney cancer. Sequenced material: CD4+ or CD8+ T cells sorted from blood, taken in a trial of the OX40 agonist ivuxolimab.

The CDR3 protein is CASSLVTGTGNQPQHF. The CDR3 nucleotides are TGTGCCAGCAGCTTGGTCACGGGGACCGGCAATCAGCCCCAGCATTTT. This chain joins TRBV5-4 and TRBJ1-5, with D perhaps matching TRBD1 (5 bases). Germline CDR1 SGHNT, CDR2 YYREEE (reference sequence). V dropped 0 bases and J dropped 2 bases, with 12 bases sitting between them. The CDR3 covers 16 residues.